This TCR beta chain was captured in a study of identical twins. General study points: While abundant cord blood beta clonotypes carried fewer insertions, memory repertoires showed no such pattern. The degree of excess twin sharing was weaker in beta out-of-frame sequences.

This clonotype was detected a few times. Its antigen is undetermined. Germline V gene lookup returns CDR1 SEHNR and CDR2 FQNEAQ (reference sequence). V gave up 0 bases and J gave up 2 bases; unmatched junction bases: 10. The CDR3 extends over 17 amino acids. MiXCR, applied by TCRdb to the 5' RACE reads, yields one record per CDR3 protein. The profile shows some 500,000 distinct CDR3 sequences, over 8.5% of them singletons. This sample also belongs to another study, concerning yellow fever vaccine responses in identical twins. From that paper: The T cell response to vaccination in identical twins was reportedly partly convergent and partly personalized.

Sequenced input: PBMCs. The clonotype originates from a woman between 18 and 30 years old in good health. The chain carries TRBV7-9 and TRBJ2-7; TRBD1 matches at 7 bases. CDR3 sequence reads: CASSLASGTAAPYEQYF. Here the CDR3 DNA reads TGTGCCAGCAGCTTAGCCTCCGGGACAGCGGCTCCCTACGAGCAGTACTTC.